These 2 T cell receptor beta chains were all obtained from the same sample, sequenced in a study of cytomegalovirus exposure and HLA in healthy donors. PCR primers comprised 60 Vbeta and 13 Jbeta primers. Assay used: immunoSEQ multiplex PCR; TCRdb lists only in-frame clones, some missing. This repertoire shows 85,000 to 130,000 clones, 78% found once; its top ten account for approximately 1.7%. What was sequenced was PBMCs. The origin of the receptors is a woman aged 35 to 49 in good health and CMV-seronegative.

The chain carries TRBV5-1 and TRBJ2-1; D is uncertain. With 2 bases removed from V and 7 bases from J, the gap between germline ends came to 13 bases. This CDR3 spans 14 amino acids. CDR1 is SGHRS and CDR2 is YFSETQ in the germline V gene. DNA for the CDR3: TGCGCCAGCAGCTTTTATTCAAGAGGAAATGAGCAGTTCTTC. Translation gives CASSFYSRGNEQFF.

The V call is TRBV5-4, the J call TRBJ2-1; 12 nucleotides match TRBD2. The CDR3 contains 16 residues. In germline, CDR1 is SGHNT, CDR2 YYREEE (reference sequence). The trim removed 7 bases at V and 7 bases at J, leaving 12 bases unmatched. DNA of the CDR3: TGTGCCAGCGGCGTACGACTAGCGGGAGAGGGGAATGAGCAGTTCTTC. Amino acids: CASGVRLAGEGNEQFF.